The sequence of this T cell receptor beta chain was determined in a study of low-dose radiotherapy and immunotherapy resistance in tumors. Across the study: Doses delivered to Cohort 2 were 1 Gy per fraction every two weeks, amounting to 13 Gy over 26 weeks. Every two weeks, the protocol called for intravenous cyclophosphamide at 200 mg/m2. It was given one day before each radiation and immunotherapy administration.

Per the germline V gene, CDR1 is SGHTA and CDR2 is FQGNSA. The CDR3 loop spans 18 amino acids. Trimming at V came to 2 bases and at J to 5 bases, leaving 7 bases not matched to a gene. TRAV- and TRBV-specific primers, spanning alpha and beta chains, primed first-strand cDNA. Amplification, which lasted around 21 PCR cycles, used a constant-region primer and V-primer adapter to amplify TCRs. TCRdb used MiXCR to reprocess the reads, holding one entry per CDR3 protein. This table holds about 15,000 distinct CDR3 sequences, around 50% found once. This clonotype has more than one count but fewer than ten. The V and J genes are TRBV7-2 and TRBJ2-3; 16 nucleotides align to TRBD2. This TCR came from a human donor with advanced metastatic prostate, ovarian, gallbladder or colorectal cancer (not recorded which). This table probably holds off-target reads from a library built for another chain. The CDR3 is CASSLQGLAGGYLDTQYF. The CDR3 nucleotides are TGTGCCAGCAGCTTACAGGGACTAGCGGGAGGGTACTTAGATACGCAGTATTTT.